This TCR beta chain came from a study of cytomegalovirus exposure and HLA in healthy donors. Concerning this clone itself: Germline and junction disagree at one end, which may indicate a read error.

PCR primers comprised 60 Vbeta and 13 Jbeta primers. Assay: immunoSEQ multiplex PCR; the TCRdb copy retains only in-frame clones and omits some. The profile shows roughly 190,000 clones, over 60% of them singletons. The sample was PBMCs. The sequence was collected from a woman in her thirties or forties in good health and CMV-seronegative.

CDR3 amino acids: CSGLAGHEQYF. The CDR3 DNA is TGTTCGGGACTAGCGGGGCACGAGCAGTACTTC. The chain joins TRBV20-1 to TRBJ2-7, with TRBD2 identical over 13 bases. The CDR3 totals 11 residues. Germline CDR1 reads DFQATT; CDR2 reads SNEGSKA (reference sequence).